These T cell receptor beta chains were read from a single sample in a study of cytomegalovirus exposure and HLA in healthy donors. Sequencing used immunoSEQ multiplex PCR; TCRdb keeps in-frame clones, though not all of them. The repertoire holds approximately 100,000 clones, roughly 74% seen once, with approximately 2.1% in the top ten. The sample consisted of PBMCs. The receptors derive from a woman in her thirties or forties in good health and CMV-seronegative. Each CDR3 is given with its conserved first and last residue. The order of the fields is clone size, D gene, V gene, J gene, CDR3 DNA, CDR3 protein. A D gene is named only where the DNA matches it firmly. The size entry is marked missing in some rows and otherwise reads once, few, many or a size class.

size: -
D: -
V: TRBV7-9
J: TRBJ1-1
DNA: TGTGCCAGCAGCTTAGCGACAGTGAACACTGAAGCTTTCTTT
CDR3: CASSLATVNTEAFF

size: -
D: TRBD1
V: TRBV7-9
J: TRBJ2-5
DNA: TGTGCCAGCAGAGACAGGGGGCAAGAGACCCAGTACTTC
CDR3: CASRDRGQETQYF

size: -
D: -
V: TRBV6-4
J: TRBJ2-3
DNA: TGTGCCAGCAGTGAGTTGGCGGGGTCAGATACGCAGTATTTT
CDR3: CASSELAGSDTQYF

size: -
D: -
V: TRBV5-5
J: TRBJ2-7
DNA: TGTGCCAGCAGATTGACAGATTACGAGCAGTACTTC
CDR3: CASRLTDYEQYF

size: -
D: TRBD2
V: TRBV6-6
J: TRBJ2-2
DNA: TGTGCCAGCAGCTACCTGGGACTATTCAACACCGGGGAGCTGTTTTTT
CDR3: CASSYLGLFNTGELFF

size: -
D: -
V: TRBV10-3
J: TRBJ1-1
DNA: TGTGCCATCAGTGCCGTTAGCCTTGACACTGAAGCTTTCTTT
CDR3: CAISAVSLDTEAFF

size: -
D: TRBD1
V: TRBV19
J: TRBJ1-2
DNA: TGTGCCAGTAGTACTACGGGACAGGGGGCCTATGGCTACACCTTC
CDR3: CASSTTGQGAYGYTF

size: -
D: TRBD2
V: TRBV7-3
J: TRBJ2-5
DNA: TGTGCCAGCAGCTCCAATAGCGGGGGGACCCAGTACTTC
CDR3: CASSSNSGGTQYF

size: -
D: -
V: TRBV19
J: TRBJ2-3
DNA: TGTGCCAGTAGTATACCCACTAGAAACACAGATACGCAGTATTTT
CDR3: CASSIPTRNTDTQYF

size: -
D: -
V: TRBV30
J: TRBJ2-3
DNA: TGTGCCTGGACCCGCGGGACGTCAGGGCCTACAGATACGCAGTATTTT
CDR3: CAWTRGTSGPTDTQYF

size: -
D: -
V: TRBV9
J: TRBJ2-7
DNA: TGTGCCAGCAGCGTAGATCTCGGCTCCTACGAGCAGTACTTC
CDR3: CASSVDLGSYEQYF

size: -
D: TRBD1
V: TRBV10-3
J: TRBJ1-1
DNA: TGTGCCATCAGTGACAGGGGGCTCGAGGCTGAAGCTTTCTTT
CDR3: CAISDRGLEAEAFF

size: -
D: TRBD1
V: TRBV11-3
J: TRBJ1-2
DNA: TGTGCCAGCAGCTTAGATCCCCATGCGTACAGGGGGCAGGACTACACCTTC
CDR3: CASSLDPHAYRGQDYTF

size: -
D: TRBD2
V: TRBV2
J: TRBJ2-5
DNA: TGTGCCAGCAGCCGGACTAGCGGGGGTCGAGAGACCCAGTACTTC
CDR3: CASSRTSGGRETQYF

size: -
D: TRBD1
V: TRBV5-4
J: TRBJ1-1
DNA: TGTGCCAGCAGCTTGTCCCCGGACAGGCCTATGGACACTGAAGCTTTCTTT
CDR3: CASSLSPDRPMDTEAFF

size: -
D: TRBD2
V: TRBV2
J: TRBJ2-7
DNA: TGTGCCAGCTCGCGTGGAGCGGGGGGCGGCCCCTACGAGCAGTACTTC
CDR3: CASSRGAGGGPYEQYF

size: -
D: TRBD2
V: TRBV6-6
J: TRBJ2-1
DNA: TGTGCCAGCAGTCGGACTAGCGGGGCGGACAATGAGCAGTTCTTC
CDR3: CASSRTSGADNEQFF

size: few
D: -
V: TRBV27
J: TRBJ2-7
DNA: TGTGCGGTCTCGGAGGGCCACGAGCAGTACTTC
CDR3: CAVSEGHEQYF

size: -
D: -
V: TRBV7-5
J: TRBJ2-5
DNA: TGTGCCAGAAGCTTAGAGGACTCCTGGGAGACCCAGTACTTC
CDR3: CARSLEDSWETQYF

size: -
D: TRBD1
V: TRBV2
J: TRBJ1-6
DNA: TGTGCCAGCAGAACAGGGGTGGGATCACCCCTCCACTTT
CDR3: CASRTGVGSPLHF

size: -
D: -
V: TRBV4-2
J: TRBJ1-3
DNA: TGTGCCAGCAGCCCTCAGGAAAACTCTGGAAACACCATATATTTT
CDR3: CASSPQENSGNTIYF

size: -
D: TRBD1
V: TRBV7-6
J: TRBJ1-6
DNA: TGTGCCAGCAGCTCCCTCTCCGGGACAGGGTATTCACCCCTCCACTTT
CDR3: CASSSLSGTGYSPLHF

size: few
D: -
V: TRBV5-1
J: TRBJ2-7
DNA: TGCGCCAGCAAAGCCCGTGGGGAGGTCTACGAGCAGTACTTC
CDR3: CASKARGEVYEQYF

size: few
D: -
V: TRBV30
J: TRBJ2-7
DNA: TGTGCCTGGAGTGTCCTCGGCGAGCAGTACTTC
CDR3: CAWSVLGEQYF

size: -
D: TRBD1
V: TRBV27
J: TRBJ2-7
DNA: TGTGCCAGCAGTTCCTCCTTCCCCGGGACAGGGGGACCCGGGTCGTCCTACGAGCAGTACTTC
CDR3: CASSSSFPGTGGPGSSYEQYF

size: -
D: -
V: TRBV9
J: TRBJ2-1
DNA: TGTGCCAGCAGCGTAGCGGGAGCTGACTACAATGAGCAGTTCTTC
CDR3: CASSVAGADYNEQFF

size: few
D: -
V: TRBV9
J: TRBJ2-5
DNA: TGTGCCAGCAGCGTACTCCCGGGAAAACAAGAGACCCAGTACTTC
CDR3: CASSVLPGKQETQYF

size: -
D: TRBD1
V: TRBV7-9
J: TRBJ1-1
DNA: TGTGCCAGCAGCTTCATAGGACAGGGGGCCAGCCGGGGCACTGAAGCTTTCTTT
CDR3: CASSFIGQGASRGTEAFF

size: few
D: -
V: TRBV2
J: TRBJ1-3
DNA: TGTGCCAGCACAGGGACTGGAAACACCATATATTTT
CDR3: CASTGTGNTIYF

size: -
D: TRBD1
V: TRBV10-1
J: TRBJ2-7
DNA: TGCGCCAGCAGCAGCAAAATGGGACAGGGAAACGAGCAGTACTTC
CDR3: CASSSKMGQGNEQYF

size: -
D: TRBD1
V: TRBV6-5
J: TRBJ2-1
DNA: TGTGCCAGCAGTTACTCGCCGGGGACAGTACTGGGTGAGCAGTTCTTC
CDR3: CASSYSPGTVLGEQFF

size: -
D: TRBD2
V: TRBV5-6
J: TRBJ2-1
DNA: TGTACCAGCAGCGTAGCGGGGCCGTCCTACAATGAGCAGTTCTTC
CDR3: CTSSVAGPSYNEQFF

size: -
D: -
V: TRBV7-2
J: TRBJ1-2
DNA: TGTGCCAGCAGCTTATCGGGGGGATTCGATGGCTACACCTTC
CDR3: CASSLSGGFDGYTF

size: -
D: -
V: TRBV30
J: TRBJ2-3
DNA: TGTGCCTGGAGTTACGTCCTAGCCGGCACAGATACGCAGTATTTT
CDR3: CAWSYVLAGTDTQYF

size: -
D: TRBD2
V: TRBV19
J: TRBJ2-5
DNA: TGTGCCAGTAGCATCGGGGGGGCAGAGACCCAGTACTTC
CDR3: CASSIGGAETQYF

size: -
D: -
V: TRBV18
J: TRBJ1-4
DNA: TGTGCCAGCTCAGCAGGGGAAAATGAAAAACTGTTTTTT
CDR3: CASSAGENEKLFF

size: -
D: TRBD2
V: TRBV27
J: TRBJ2-1
DNA: TGTGCCAGCAGTTTACTCAAGACGGGTACTAGCGGGATCAGGAGTGAGCAGTTCTTC
CDR3: CASSLLKTGTSGIRSEQFF

size: -
D: -
V: TRBV30
J: TRBJ2-5
DNA: TGTGCCTGGAGTGAAAGGGTCGGGATGGAGACCCAGTACTTC
CDR3: CAWSERVGMETQYF

size: -
D: TRBD1
V: TRBV23-1
J: TRBJ2-4
DNA: TGCGCCAGCTCGATGCGCAGGACAGGGGACCCGCGGGAGTCGCCCAAAAACATTCAGTACTTC
CDR3: CASSMRRTGDPRESPKNIQYF

size: -
D: -
V: TRBV5-1
J: TRBJ1-1
DNA: TGCGCCAGCAGCTTGTCGGGGGGGGGAGCGAACACTGAAGCTTTCTTT
CDR3: CASSLSGGGANTEAFF

size: -
D: TRBD2
V: TRBV7-7
J: TRBJ2-7
DNA: TGTGCTAGCAGCTTAGCGGGACTAGCGGGAGACGAGCAGTACTTC
CDR3: CASSLAGLAGDEQYF

size: once
D: TRBD1
V: TRBV18
J: TRBJ2-5
DNA: TGTGCCAGCTCACCCCCTAGTGGACAGGGCGAAATGAAGACCCAGTACTTC
CDR3: CASSPPSGQGEMKTQYF

size: -
D: -
V: TRBV18
J: TRBJ1-3
DNA: TGTGCCAGCTCTCCAGCCTCCGACACCTCTGGAAACACCATATATTTT
CDR3: CASSPASDTSGNTIYF

size: -
D: -
V: TRBV4-1
J: TRBJ2-4
DNA: TGCGCCAGCAGCCCAGGTGGGGTGAGGGCGGAAAACATTCAGTACTTC
CDR3: CASSPGGVRAENIQYF

size: -
D: TRBD1
V: TRBV7-3
J: TRBJ2-5
DNA: TGTGCCAGCAGCAAACGGGACAGGGAACAAGAGACCCAGTACTTC
CDR3: CASSKRDREQETQYF

size: once
D: TRBD1
V: TRBV15
J: TRBJ1-2
DNA: TGTGCCACCAGCAGAGGGCAAGGACAGGGAATGGTTGGCTACACCTTC
CDR3: CATSRGQGQGMVGYTF

size: -
D: TRBD2
V: TRBV7-2
J: TRBJ2-3
DNA: TGTGCCAGCAGCTCGAGACTAGCGGGGAGTCCAGATACGCAGTATTTT
CDR3: CASSSRLAGSPDTQYF

size: few
D: TRBD1
V: TRBV9
J: TRBJ2-3
DNA: TGTGCCAGCAGCCTAGGACAGGGAAGCACAGATACGCAGTATTTT
CDR3: CASSLGQGSTDTQYF

size: few
D: -
V: TRBV19
J: TRBJ2-7
DNA: TGTGCCAGTAGTATTCTGGGGGCGTACGAGCAGTACTTC
CDR3: CASSILGAYEQYF

size: -
D: -
V: TRBV6-4
J: TRBJ2-2
DNA: TGTGCCAGCAGGGAACGGGGTGGCACCGGGGAGCTGTTTTTT
CDR3: CASRERGGTGELFF

size: -
D: -
V: TRBV30
J: TRBJ2-7
DNA: TGTGCCTGGAGTTACGGGAGCCTCGACGAGCAGTACTTC
CDR3: CAWSYGSLDEQYF

size: -
D: -
V: TRBV6-5
J: TRBJ1-2
DNA: TGTGCCAGCAGTTCTGGGGCGACAGAGAACTATGGCTACACCTTC
CDR3: CASSSGATENYGYTF

size: -
D: TRBD1
V: TRBV9
J: TRBJ2-5
DNA: TGTGCCAGCAGCGCAAGACGGACAGGTAGTATAGAGACCCAGTACTTC
CDR3: CASSARRTGSIETQYF

size: -
D: TRBD1
V: TRBV25-1
J: TRBJ1-1
DNA: TGTGCCAGCAGCTCGAGCAGGGGGCTGGACACTGAAGCTTTCTTT
CDR3: CASSSSRGLDTEAFF

size: few
D: TRBD1
V: TRBV5-1
J: TRBJ2-7
DNA: TGCGCCAGCAGCGGGGGGACAGGACATTCCTACGAGCAGTACTTC
CDR3: CASSGGTGHSYEQYF